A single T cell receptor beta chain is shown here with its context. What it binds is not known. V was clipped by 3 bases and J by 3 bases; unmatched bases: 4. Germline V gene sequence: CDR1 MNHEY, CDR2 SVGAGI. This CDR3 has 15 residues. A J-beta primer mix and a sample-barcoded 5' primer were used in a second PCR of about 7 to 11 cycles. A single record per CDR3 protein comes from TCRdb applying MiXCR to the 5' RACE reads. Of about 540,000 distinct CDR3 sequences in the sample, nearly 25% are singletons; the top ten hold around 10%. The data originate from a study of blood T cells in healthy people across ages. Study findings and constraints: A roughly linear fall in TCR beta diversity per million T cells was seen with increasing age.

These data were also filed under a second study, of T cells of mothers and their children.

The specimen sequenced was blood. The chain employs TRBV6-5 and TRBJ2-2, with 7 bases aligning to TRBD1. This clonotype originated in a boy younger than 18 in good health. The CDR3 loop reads CASSYTQGDTGELFF. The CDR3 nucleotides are TGTGCCAGCAGTTATACGCAGGGGGACACCGGGGAGCTGTTTTTT.